The next 21 T cell receptor beta chains were all read from a single sample in a study of CD8 T cells in Susac syndrome (dated by TCRdb to the late 2010s). The method was the immunoSEQ multiplex PCR assay. RNA was extracted using the RNeasy kit, and roughly 0.5 to 1 ug of the RNA was reverse transcribed with random hexamers. TCRdb handled the public reads itself, with Q25 trimming in fastp and clone calling in MiXCR, and kept productive beta chains. Each CDR3 protein gets just one entry, which takes the most common genes and DNA from the rows behind it. This sample is represented by about 140,000 distinct CDR3 sequences; 90% to 97% of them were singletons. The leading ten clones occupy approximately 0.08% of the sample. Sequencing was done on a sample of CD4+ T cells from PBMCs. The receptor source for this set is a human donor with Susac syndrome.

This clonotype was seen once. The chain has TRBV5-1 and TRBJ1-1, with 7 nucleotides matching TRBD1. V lost 1 base, J lost 5 bases, and 11 bases stayed unmatched. The CDR3 contains 16 residues. The V gene's germline CDR1 is SGHRS and CDR2 YFSETQ. DNA for the CDR3: TGCGCCAGCAGCTTGAAGGAAGGAGGGACAGCTACTGAAGCTTTCTTT. The encoded protein is CASSLKEGGTATEAFF. Full variable domain (outside the CDR3, taken from reference TRBV5-1 and TRBJ1-1): KAGVTQTPRYLIKTRGQQVTLSCSPISGHRSVSWYQQTPGQGLQFLFEYFSETQRNKGNFPGRFSGRQFSNSRSEMNVSTLELGDSALYLCASSLKEGGTATEAFFGQGTRLTVV.

The gene calls are TRBV20-1 and TRBJ1-5, with 8 bases lining up with TRBD1. V shed 5 bases, J shed 7 bases, and the junction held 7 bases outside the gene matches. Germline loops: CDR1 DFQATT, CDR2 SNEGSKA (reference sequence). The CDR3 length is 13 residues. The CDR3, as DNA: TGCAGTGCTTACCAGGGGGCTGGGCAGCCCCAGCATTTT. Translating gives CSAYQGAGQPQHF.

The chain is built from TRBV14 and TRBJ2-5; 9 bases are shared with TRBD1. Germline trimming cut 3 bases from V and 5 bases from J; bases unmatched to any gene: 7. The CDR3 sequence is 15 residues long. The germline gives CDR1 SGHDN, CDR2 FVKESK. CDR3 sequence (DNA): TGTGCCAGCAGCCATCACACAGGGGGCGCTGAGACCCAGTACTTC. It translates to CASSHHTGGAETQYF. Complete variable domain (other parts from reference TRBV14 and TRBJ2-5): EAGVTQFPSHSVIEKGQTVTLRCDPISGHDNLYWYRRVMGKEIKFLLHFVKESKQDESGMPNNRFLAERTGGTYSTLKVQPAELEDSGVYFCASSHHTGGAETQYFGPGTRLLVL.

The CDR3 spells CASRTGALRETQYF. The CDR3 coding sequence is TGTGCCAGCAGGACAGGAGCCCTCCGGGAGACCCAGTACTTC. The chain employs TRBV7-2 and TRBJ2-5, with D maybe TRBD1 (6 bases). Trimming took off 6 bases at V and 5 bases at J, with 16 bases between the two ends. Germline-derived CDR1 and CDR2 are SGHTA and FQGNSA. CDR3 size: 14 residues.

V and J are TRBV20-1 and TRBJ2-7, with TRBD2 matching over 10 bases. With V trimmed by 0 bases and J by 9 bases, 8 bases remained unmatched. This CDR3 has 14 amino acids. Germline CDR1 is DFQATT and CDR2 is SNEGSKA (reference sequence). The CDR3 protein is CSARDRLAGVRQYF. The CDR3 bases are TGCAGTGCTAGAGATCGGCTAGCGGGAGTGCGGCAGTACTTC.

In DNA, the CDR3 is TGCGCCAGCAGCCACTCGGGGTACACTGAAGCTTTCTTT. Protein sequence: CASSHSGYTEAFF. The V gene is TRBV5-1, the J gene TRBJ1-1, with D unresolved. The germline V and J ends were trimmed by 4 bases and 3 bases, with 10 bases remaining between them. Germline CDR1 and CDR2: SGHRS and YFSETQ. The CDR3 contains 13 residues.

The chain has TRBV25-1 and TRBJ2-2, with 9 positions matching TRBD1. Germline CDR1 reads MGHDK; CDR2 reads SYGVNS. After removal of 6 bases from V and 7 bases from J, the junction contained 9 bases not matched to a gene. The CDR3 has 15 residues. CDR3 region: CASRPRDRAGGELFF. DNA for the CDR3: TGTGCCAGCAGACCCCGGGACAGGGCCGGCGGGGAGCTGTTTTTT.

The V and J genes are TRBV28 and TRBJ2-5; perhaps TRBD1 as D (6 bases). From germline, CDR1 is MDHEN and CDR2 SYDVKM. V shed 5 bases and J shed 5 bases, with 18 bases lying between them. This CDR3 region has 15 residues. The CDR3: CASSPPGHSRETQYF. The CDR3 region has the DNA TGTGCCAGCAGTCCTCCGGGACACAGCAGGGAGACCCAGTACTTC.

V is TRBV3-1 and J is TRBJ2-6; a weak D match, TRBD2 (6 bases). The germline V gene encodes CDR1 LGHDT and CDR2 YNNKEL (reference sequence). The CDR3 runs 17 residues. Trimming left V 5 bases short and J 0 bases short, with 14 bases between. CDR3 nucleotides: TGTGCCAGCAGCTGGGACTTCCTGAGCTCTGGGGCCAACGTCCTGACTTTC. This translates into CASSWDFLSSGANVLTF.

A single count supports this clonotype. This rearrangement joins TRBV14 to TRBJ1-4; D is unresolved. CDR3 length: 11 amino acids. With 2 bases removed from V and 6 bases from J, the gap between germline ends came to 1 base. CDR1 is SGHDN and CDR2 is FVKESK in the germline V gene. The CDR3 nucleotides are TGTGCCAGCAGCCAATATGAAAAACTGTTTTTT. Encoded protein: CASSQYEKLFF.

The chain couples TRBV29-1 to TRBJ2-1; 7 positions match TRBD1. The CDR3 totals 13 residues. V shed 6 bases, J shed 14 bases, and the junction held 16 bases outside the gene matches. The germline CDR1 and CDR2 sequences are SQVTM and ANQGSEA. This chain's CDR3 is CSVSGTALMVEFF. The CDR3 nucleotides read TGCAGCGTCTCCGGGACAGCCCTCATGGTGGAGTTCTTC.

The chain couples TRBV6-2 or TRBV6-3 to TRBJ1-5, with D unresolved. This CDR3 is built from 16 residues. Germline values: CDR1 MNHEY, CDR2 SVGEGT. The V end was cut by 6 bases, the J end by 1 base, with 16 bases between. The CDR3: CASRDNRETSNQPQHF. CDR3 in DNA: TGTGCCAGCAGAGATAATCGGGAAACAAGCAATCAGCCCCAGCATTTT.

The J gene is TRBJ2-3, the V gene TRBV7-2; 9 nucleotides align to TRBD2. Germline-derived CDR1 and CDR2 are SGHTA and FQGNSA. J was trimmed by 3 bases and V by 5 bases; bases with no gene match: 12. The CDR3 consists of 17 residues. The CDR3 region is CASSPSSGAGGTDTQYF. CDR3 bases: TGTGCCAGCAGCCCTAGTTCCGGTGCGGGAGGGACAGATACGCAGTATTTT.

This sequence joins TRBV12-3 or TRBV12-4 and TRBJ1-2; no reliable D call. The ends were cut back, 4 bases at V and 10 bases at J, with 19 bases in the middle. The CDR3 consists of 14 residues. The CDR3 region has the DNA TGTGCCAGCAGTTCGACCCGCCTACCGAGAACCTACACCTTC. Its translation is CASSSTRLPRTYTF.

The V and J genes are TRBV29-1 and TRBJ2-5; D is possibly TRBD1 or TRBD2 (6 bases each). Per the germline V gene, CDR1 is SQVTM and CDR2 is ANQGSEA. V shed 4 bases and J shed 3 bases, with 9 bases lying between them. This CDR3 is 12 amino acids long. The CDR3: CSVGGAKETQYF. The CDR3 bases are TGCAGCGTTGGGGGGGCGAAAGAGACCCAGTACTTC.

The chain carries TRBV20-1 and TRBJ1-5; D might be TRBD1 (5 bases). Germline assignment: CDR1 DFQATT and CDR2 SNEGSKA (reference sequence). Trimming pared 0 bases from V and 3 bases from J, leaving 15 bases between. The CDR3 has 16 residues. The CDR3 DNA is TGCAGTGCTAGAGAGGCAGGGAGAAGCTACAATCAGCCCCAGCATTTT. Translation gives CSAREAGRSYNQPQHF.

CDR3 region: CASAGTGSYEQYF. The CDR3 coding sequence is TGTGCCTCGGCCGGGACAGGGTCTTATGAGCAGTACTTC. This chain uses TRBV11-1 with TRBJ2-7, with TRBD1 matching 9 bases. The CDR3 is 13 residues long. The ends lost 11 bases at V and 7 bases at J; junction bases unmatched: 12. Germline V CDR1 and CDR2: SGHAT, FQDESV (reference sequence).

The chain combines TRBV3-1 with TRBJ2-7; D ambiguous. This CDR3 spans 14 amino acids. The V end lost 0 bases, the J end lost 2 bases, and 8 bases lay between the germline ends. Per the germline V gene, CDR1 is LGHDT and CDR2 is YNNKEL (reference sequence). In DNA, the CDR3 is TGTGCCAGCAGCCAAGATCTCGCAGCCTACGAGCAGTACTTC. This translates into CASSQDLAAYEQYF.

Notes on this clonotype: Germline is not matched at one junction end, which may reflect a read error. V usage is TRBV29-1 and J usage is TRBJ2-2; perhaps D is TRBD1 or TRBD2 (5 bases each). The germline CDR1 and CDR2 sequences are SQVTM and ANQGSEA. The CDR3 is 13 residues long. The CDR3 loop is CSVEGAGRGELFF. Here the CDR3 DNA reads TGCAGCGTCGAAGGGGCAGGGAGAGGGGAGCTGTTTTTT.

The chain recombines TRBV5-6 with TRBJ2-7; D not certain. Germline loops: CDR1 SGHDT, CDR2 YYEEEE. V was pared by 1 base and J by 3 bases, with 11 bases between. CDR3 size: 14 residues. The CDR3 sequence is CASSLRRMSYEQYF. The CDR3 coding sequence is TGTGCCAGCAGCTTGCGTCGGATGAGCTACGAGCAGTACTTC. The whole variable domain, remainder taken from reference TRBV5-6 and TRBJ2-7, is DAGVTQSPTHLIKTRGQQVTLRCSPKSGHDTVSWYQQALGQGPQFIFQYYEEEERQRGNFPDRFSGHQFPNYSSELNVNALLLGDSALYLCASSLRRMSYEQYFGPGTRLTVT.

The genes are TRBV18 and TRBJ1-1; D is unresolved. Trimming shortened V by 4 bases and J by 1 base, and 4 bases separated the two germline ends. Germline CDR1 is KGHSH and CDR2 is LQKENI. The CDR3 contains 12 residues. The CDR3 DNA sequence: TGTGCCAGCTCACAGACGAACACTGAAGCTTTCTTT. The encoded protein is CASSQTNTEAFF. Looking up the rest from reference TRBV18 and TRBJ1-1 gives the full variable domain: NAGVMQNPRHLVRRRGQEARLRCSPMKGHSHVYWYRQLPEEGLKFMVYLQKENIIDESGMPKERFSAEFPKEGPSILRIQQVVRGDSAAYFCASSQTNTEAFFGQGTRLTVV.